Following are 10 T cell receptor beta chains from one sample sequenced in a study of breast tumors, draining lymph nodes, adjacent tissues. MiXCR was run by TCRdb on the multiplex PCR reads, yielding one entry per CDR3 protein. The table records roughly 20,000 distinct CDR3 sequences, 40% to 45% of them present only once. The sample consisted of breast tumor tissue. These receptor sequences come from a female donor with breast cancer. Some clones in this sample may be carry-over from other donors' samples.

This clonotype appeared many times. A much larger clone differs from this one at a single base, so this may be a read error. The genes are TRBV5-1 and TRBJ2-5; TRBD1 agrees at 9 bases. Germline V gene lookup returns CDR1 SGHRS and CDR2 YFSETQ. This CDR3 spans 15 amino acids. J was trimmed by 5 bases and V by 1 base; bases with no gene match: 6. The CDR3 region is CASSLPGTGHETQYF. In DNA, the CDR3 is TGCGCCAGCAGCTTGCCCGGGACAGGGCACGAGACCCAGTACTTC.

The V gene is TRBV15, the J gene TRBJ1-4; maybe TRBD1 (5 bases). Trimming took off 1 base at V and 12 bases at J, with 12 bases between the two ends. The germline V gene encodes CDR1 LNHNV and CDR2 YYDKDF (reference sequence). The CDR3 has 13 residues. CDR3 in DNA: TGTGCCACCAGCAGAGTAGGGGAGGAGGAACTGTTTTTT. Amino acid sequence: CATSRVGEEELFF.

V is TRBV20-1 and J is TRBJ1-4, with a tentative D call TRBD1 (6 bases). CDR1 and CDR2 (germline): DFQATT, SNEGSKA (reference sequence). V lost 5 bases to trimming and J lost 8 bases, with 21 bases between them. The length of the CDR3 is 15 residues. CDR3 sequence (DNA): TGCAGTGCTCCCGGACAGTGGCCGTTAACGGAAAAACTGTTTTTT. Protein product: CSAPGQWPLTEKLFF.

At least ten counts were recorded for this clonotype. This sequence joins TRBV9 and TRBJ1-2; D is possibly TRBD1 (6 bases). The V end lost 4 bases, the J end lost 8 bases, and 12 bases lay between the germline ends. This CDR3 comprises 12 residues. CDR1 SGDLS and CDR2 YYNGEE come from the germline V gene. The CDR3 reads CASSTRGGGYTF. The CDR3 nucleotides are TGTGCCAGCAGCACCAGGGGAGGAGGCTACACCTTC. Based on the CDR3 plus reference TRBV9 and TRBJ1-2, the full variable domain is DSGVTQTPKHLITATGQRVTLRCSPRSGDLSVYWYQQSLDQGLQFLIQYYNGEERAKGNILERFSAQQFPDLHSELNLSSLELGDSALYFCASSTRGGGYTFGSGTRLTVV.

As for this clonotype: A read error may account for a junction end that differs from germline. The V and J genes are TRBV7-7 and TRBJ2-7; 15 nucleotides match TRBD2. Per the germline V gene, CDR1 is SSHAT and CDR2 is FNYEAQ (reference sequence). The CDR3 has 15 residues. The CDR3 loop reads CASSPGLAGGGEQYF. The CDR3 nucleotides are TGTGCTAGCAGCCCGGGACTAGCGGGAGGAGGCGAGCAGTACTTC.

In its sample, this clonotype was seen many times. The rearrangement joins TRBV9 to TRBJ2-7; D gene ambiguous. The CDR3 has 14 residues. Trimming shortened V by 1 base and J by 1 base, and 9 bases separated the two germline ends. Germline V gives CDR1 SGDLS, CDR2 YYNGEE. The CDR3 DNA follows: TGTGCCAGCAGCGTAACAGCGAATTCCTACGAGCAGTACTTC. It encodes CASSVTANSYEQYF.

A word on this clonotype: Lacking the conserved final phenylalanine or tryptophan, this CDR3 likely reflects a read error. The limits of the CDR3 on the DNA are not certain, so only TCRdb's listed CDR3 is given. CDR3 residues: CASSAHGGGKTPYL. The chain uses TRBV2 and TRBJ2-5; the table's D call, TRBD1, has no DNA check behind it. Germline CDR1 and CDR2: SNHLY and FYNNEI. The CDR3 sequence runs 14 residues, both termini included.

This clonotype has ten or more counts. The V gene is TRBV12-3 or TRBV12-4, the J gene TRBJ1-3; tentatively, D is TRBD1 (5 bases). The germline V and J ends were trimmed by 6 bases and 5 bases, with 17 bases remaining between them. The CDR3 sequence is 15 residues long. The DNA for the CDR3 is TGTGCCAGCAGCGCAGGGCCGTCTCTTAGAAACACCATATATTTT. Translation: CASSAGPSLRNTIYF.

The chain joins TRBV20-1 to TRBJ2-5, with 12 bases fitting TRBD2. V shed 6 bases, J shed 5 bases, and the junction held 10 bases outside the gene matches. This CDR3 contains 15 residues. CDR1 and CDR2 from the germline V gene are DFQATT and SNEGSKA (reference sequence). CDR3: CSATSGGPFLETQYF. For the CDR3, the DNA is TGCAGTGCAACTAGCGGGGGGCCCTTTTTGGAGACCCAGTACTTC.

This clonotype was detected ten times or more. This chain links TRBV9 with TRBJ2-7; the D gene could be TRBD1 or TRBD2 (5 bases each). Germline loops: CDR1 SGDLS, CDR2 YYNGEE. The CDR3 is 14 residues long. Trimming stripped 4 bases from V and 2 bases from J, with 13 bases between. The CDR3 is CASSKGPTTYEQYF. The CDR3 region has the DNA TGTGCCAGCAGCAAGGGACCAACCACCTACGAGCAGTACTTC.